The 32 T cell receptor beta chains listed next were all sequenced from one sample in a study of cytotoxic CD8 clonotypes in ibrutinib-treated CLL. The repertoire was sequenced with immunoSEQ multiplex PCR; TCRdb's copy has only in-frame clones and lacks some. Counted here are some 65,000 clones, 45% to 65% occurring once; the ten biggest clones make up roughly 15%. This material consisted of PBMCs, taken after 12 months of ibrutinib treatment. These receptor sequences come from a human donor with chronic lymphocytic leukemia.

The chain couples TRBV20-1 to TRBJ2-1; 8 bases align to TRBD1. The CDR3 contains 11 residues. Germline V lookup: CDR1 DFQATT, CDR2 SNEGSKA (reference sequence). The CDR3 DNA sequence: TGCAGGAGTCCCCAGGGGGCTGAGCAGTTCTTC. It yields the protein CRSPQGAEQFF.

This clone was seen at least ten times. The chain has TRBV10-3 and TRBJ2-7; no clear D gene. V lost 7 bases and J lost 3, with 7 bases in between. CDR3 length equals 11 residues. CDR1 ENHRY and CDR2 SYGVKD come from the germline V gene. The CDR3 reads CAIKQSYEQYV. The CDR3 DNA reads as TGTGCCATCAAACAGAGCTACGAGCAGTACGTC.

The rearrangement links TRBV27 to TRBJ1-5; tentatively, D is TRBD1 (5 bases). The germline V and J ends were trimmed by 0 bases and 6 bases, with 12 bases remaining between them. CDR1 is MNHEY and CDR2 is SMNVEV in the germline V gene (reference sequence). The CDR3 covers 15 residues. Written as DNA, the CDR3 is TGTGCCAGCAGTTTATCTGGGCAGGGTGGTCAGCCCCAGCATTTT. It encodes CASSLSGQGGQPQHF.

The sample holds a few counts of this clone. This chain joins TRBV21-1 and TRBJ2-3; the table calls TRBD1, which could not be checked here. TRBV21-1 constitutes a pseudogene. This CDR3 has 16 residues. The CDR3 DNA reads TGTGCCAGCGACCGGGACAGGGTTCGTCTAACAGATACGCAGTATTTT. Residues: CASDRDRVRLTDTQYF.

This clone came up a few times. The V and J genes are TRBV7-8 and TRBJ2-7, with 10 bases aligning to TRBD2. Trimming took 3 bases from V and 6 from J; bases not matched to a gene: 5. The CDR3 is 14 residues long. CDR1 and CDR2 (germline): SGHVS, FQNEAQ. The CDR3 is CASSLGSGRFEQYF. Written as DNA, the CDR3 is TGTGCCAGCAGCTTGGGTAGCGGGAGGTTCGAGCAGTACTTC.

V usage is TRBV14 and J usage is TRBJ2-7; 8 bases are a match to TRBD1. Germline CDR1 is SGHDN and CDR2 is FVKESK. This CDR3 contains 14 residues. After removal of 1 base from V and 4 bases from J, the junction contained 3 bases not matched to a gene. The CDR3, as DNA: TGTGCCAGCAGCCAAGGGACAGGGCTATACGAGCAGTACGTC. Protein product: CASSQGTGLYEQYV.

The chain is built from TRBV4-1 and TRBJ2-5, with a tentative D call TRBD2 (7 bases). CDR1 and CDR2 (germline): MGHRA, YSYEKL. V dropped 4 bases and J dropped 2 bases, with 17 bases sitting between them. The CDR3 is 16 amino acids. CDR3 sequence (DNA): TGCGCCAGCAGCCTCATGGGGGCTAGCGGACAAGAGACCCAGTACTTC. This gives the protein CASSLMGASGQETQYF.

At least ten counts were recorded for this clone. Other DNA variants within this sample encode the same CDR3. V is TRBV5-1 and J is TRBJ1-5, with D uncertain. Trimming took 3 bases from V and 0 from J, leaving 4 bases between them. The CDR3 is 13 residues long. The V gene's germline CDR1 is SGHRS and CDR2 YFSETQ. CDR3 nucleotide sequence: TGCGCCAGCAGCTCTGGTAGCAATCAGCCCCAGCATTTT. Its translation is CASSSGSNQPQHF.

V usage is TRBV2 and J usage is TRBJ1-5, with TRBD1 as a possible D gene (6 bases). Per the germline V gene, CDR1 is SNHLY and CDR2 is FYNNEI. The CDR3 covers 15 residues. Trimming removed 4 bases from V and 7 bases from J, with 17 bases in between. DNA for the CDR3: TGTGCCAGCAGTGGCTCACAGGGTTCATGGCAGCCCCAGCATTTT. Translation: CASSGSQGSWQPQHF.

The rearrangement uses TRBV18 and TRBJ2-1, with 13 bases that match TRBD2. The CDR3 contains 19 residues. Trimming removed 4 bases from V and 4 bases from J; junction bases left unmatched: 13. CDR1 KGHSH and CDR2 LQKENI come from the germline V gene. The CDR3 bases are TGTGCCAGCTCACTCCTAACTAGCGGGGGGGCCCCTGGTTACAATGAGCAGTTCTTC. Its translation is CASSLLTSGGAPGYNEQFF.

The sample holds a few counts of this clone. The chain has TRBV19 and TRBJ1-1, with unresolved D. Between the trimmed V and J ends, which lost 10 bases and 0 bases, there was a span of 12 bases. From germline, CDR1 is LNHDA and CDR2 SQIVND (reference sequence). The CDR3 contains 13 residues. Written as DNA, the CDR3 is TGTGCCACAGTCCCAGCAGTGAACACTGAAGCTTTCTTT. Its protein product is CATVPAVNTEAFF. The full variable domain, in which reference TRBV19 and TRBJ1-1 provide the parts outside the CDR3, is DGGITQSPKYLFRKEGQNVTLSCEQNLNHDAMYWYRQDPGQGLRLIYYSQIVNDFQKGDIAEGYSVSREKKESFPLTVTSAQKNPTAFYLCATVPAVNTEAFFGQGTRLTVV.

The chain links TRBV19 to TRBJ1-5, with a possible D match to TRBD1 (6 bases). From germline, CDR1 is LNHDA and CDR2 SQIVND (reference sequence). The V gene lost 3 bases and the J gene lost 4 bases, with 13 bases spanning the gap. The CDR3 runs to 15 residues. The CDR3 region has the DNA TGTGCCAGTAGTATGGCACTGAGGGGGAATCAGCCCCAGCATTTT. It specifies CASSMALRGNQPQHF. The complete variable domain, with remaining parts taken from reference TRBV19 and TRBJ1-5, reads DGGITQSPKYLFRKEGQNVTLSCEQNLNHDAMYWYRQDPGQGLRLIYYSQIVNDFQKGDIAEGYSVSREKKESFPLTVTSAQKNPTAFYLCASSMALRGNQPQHFGDGTRLSIL.

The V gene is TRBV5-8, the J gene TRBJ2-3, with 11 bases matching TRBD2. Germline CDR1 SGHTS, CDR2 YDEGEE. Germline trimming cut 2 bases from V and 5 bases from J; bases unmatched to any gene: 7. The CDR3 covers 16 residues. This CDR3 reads CASSLRTSGWKDTQYF. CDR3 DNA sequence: TGTGCCAGCAGCTTACGGACTAGCGGGTGGAAAGATACGCAGTATTTT.

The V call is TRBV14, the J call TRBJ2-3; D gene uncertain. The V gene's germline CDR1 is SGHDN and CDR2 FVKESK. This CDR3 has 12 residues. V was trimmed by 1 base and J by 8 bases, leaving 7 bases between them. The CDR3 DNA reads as TGTGCCAGCAGCCAAGTTATTGGTACGCAGTATTTT. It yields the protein CASSQVIGTQYF.

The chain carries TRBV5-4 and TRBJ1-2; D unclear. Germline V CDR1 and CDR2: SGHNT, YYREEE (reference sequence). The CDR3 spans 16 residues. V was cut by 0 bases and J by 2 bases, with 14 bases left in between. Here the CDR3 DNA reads TGTGCCAGCAGCTTGGCCTTCGGGGTGGGGAACTATGGCTACACCTTC. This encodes CASSLAFGVGNYGYTF.

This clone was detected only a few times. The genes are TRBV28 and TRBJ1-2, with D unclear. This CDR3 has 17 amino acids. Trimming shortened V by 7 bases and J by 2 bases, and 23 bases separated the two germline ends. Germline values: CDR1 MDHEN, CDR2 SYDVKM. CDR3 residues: CASIGSETSDWNYGYTF. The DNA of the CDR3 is TGTGCCAGCATAGGTAGTGAGACATCCGACTGGAACTATGGCTACACCTTC.

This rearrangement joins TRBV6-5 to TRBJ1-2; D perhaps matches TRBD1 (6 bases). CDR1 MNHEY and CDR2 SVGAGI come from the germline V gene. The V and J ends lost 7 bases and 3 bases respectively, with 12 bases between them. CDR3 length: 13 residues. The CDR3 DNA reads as TGTGCCAGCAACAGACAGGCTTACTATGGCTACACCTTC. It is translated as CASNRQAYYGYTF.

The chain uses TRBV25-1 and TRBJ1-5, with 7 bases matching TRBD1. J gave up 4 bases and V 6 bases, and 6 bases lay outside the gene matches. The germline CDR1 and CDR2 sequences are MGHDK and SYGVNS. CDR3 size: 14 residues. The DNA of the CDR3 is TGTGCCAGCAGGGGGGACAGTTTAAATCAGCCCCAGCATTTT. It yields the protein CASRGDSLNQPQHF.

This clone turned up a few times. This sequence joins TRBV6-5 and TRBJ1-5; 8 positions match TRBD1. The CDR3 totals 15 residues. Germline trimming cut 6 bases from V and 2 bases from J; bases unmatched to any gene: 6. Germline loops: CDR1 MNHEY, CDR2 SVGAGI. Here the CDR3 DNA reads TGTGCCAGCAGCCCGACAGGGGTAGGCAATCAGCCCCAGCATTTT. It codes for CASSPTGVGNQPQHF.

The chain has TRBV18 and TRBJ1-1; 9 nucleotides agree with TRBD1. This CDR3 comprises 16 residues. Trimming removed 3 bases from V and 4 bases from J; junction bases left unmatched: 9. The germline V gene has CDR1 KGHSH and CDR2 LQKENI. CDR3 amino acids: CASSPLNRGQVTEAFF. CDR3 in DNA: TGTGCCAGCTCACCGCTTAACAGGGGGCAGGTCACTGAAGCTTTCTTT. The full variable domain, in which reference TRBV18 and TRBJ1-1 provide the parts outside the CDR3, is NAGVMQNPRHLVRRRGQEARLRCSPMKGHSHVYWYRQLPEEGLKFMVYLQKENIIDESGMPKERFSAEFPKEGPSILRIQQVVRGDSAAYFCASSPLNRGQVTEAFFGQGTRLTVV.

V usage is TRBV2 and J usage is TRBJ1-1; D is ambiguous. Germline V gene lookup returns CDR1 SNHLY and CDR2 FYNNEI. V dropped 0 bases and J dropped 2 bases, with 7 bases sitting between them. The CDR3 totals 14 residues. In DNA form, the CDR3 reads TGTGCCAGCAGTGAAGCGCTCCGAAACACTGAAGCTTTCTTT. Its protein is CASSEALRNTEAFF.

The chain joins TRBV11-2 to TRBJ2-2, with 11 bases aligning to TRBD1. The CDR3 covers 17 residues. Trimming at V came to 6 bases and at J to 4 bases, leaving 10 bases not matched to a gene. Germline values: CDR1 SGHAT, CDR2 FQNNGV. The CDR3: CASRPIGQGASTGELFF. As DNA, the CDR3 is TGTGCCAGCAGACCTATAGGACAGGGGGCGTCCACCGGGGAGCTGTTTTTT.

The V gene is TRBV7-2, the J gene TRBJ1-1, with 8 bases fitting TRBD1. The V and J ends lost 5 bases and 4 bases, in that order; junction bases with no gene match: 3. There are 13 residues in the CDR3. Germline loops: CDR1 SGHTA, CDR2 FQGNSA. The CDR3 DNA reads TGTGCCAGCAGCCTTACAGGGGGCACTGAAGCTTTCTTT. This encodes CASSLTGGTEAFF.

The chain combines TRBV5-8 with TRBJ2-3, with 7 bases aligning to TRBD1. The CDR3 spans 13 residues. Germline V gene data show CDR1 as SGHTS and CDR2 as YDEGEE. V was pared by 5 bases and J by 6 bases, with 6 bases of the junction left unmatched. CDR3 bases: TGTGCCAGCAGGTCCGACAGGGAGGATACGCAGTATTTT. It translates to CASRSDREDTQYF.

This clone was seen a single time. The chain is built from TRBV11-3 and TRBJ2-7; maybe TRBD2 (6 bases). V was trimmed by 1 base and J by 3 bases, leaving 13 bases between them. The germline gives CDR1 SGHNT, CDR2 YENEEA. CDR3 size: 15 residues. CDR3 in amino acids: CASSLGQGGIYEQYF. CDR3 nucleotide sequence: TGTGCCAGCAGCTTAGGGCAGGGCGGGATCTACGAGCAGTACTTC.

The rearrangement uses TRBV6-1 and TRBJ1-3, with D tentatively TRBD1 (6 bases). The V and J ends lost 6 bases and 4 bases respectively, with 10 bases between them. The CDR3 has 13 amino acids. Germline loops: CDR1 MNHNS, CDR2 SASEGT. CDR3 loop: CASRGGGGNTIYF. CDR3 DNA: TGTGCCAGCAGAGGGGGTGGCGGAAACACCATATATTTT.

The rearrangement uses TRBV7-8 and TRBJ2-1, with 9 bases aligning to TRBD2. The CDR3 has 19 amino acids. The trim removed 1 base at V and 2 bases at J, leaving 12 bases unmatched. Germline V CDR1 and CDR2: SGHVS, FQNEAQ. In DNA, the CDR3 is TGTGCCAGCAGCTTAGTCCTATCCGGGGCGGGAGGGGCCTACAATGAGCAGTTCTTC. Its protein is CASSLVLSGAGGAYNEQFF.

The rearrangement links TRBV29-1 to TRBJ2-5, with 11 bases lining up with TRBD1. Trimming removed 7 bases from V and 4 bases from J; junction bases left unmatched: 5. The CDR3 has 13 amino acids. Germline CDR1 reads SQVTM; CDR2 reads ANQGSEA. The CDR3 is CSAQGQGGETQYF. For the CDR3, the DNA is TGCAGCGCTCAGGGACAGGGGGGAGAGACCCAGTACTTC.

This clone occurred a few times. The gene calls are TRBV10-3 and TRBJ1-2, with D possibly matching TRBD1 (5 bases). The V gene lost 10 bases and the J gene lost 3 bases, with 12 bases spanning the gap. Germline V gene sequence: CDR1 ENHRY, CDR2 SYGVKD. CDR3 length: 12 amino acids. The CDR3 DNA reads TGTGCCACCAGGGACCAGGACTATGGCTACACCTTC. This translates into CATRDQDYGYTF.

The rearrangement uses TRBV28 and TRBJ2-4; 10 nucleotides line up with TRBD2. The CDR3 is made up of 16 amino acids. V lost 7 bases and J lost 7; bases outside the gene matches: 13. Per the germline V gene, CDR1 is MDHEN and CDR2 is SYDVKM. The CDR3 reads CASTHPAGGRRNIQYF. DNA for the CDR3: TGTGCCAGCACGCACCCAGCGGGGGGGCGGAGGAACATTCAGTACTTC.

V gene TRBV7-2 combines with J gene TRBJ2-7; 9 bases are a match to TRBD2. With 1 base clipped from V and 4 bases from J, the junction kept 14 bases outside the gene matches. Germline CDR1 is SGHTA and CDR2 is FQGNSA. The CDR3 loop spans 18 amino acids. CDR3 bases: TGTGCCAGCAGCTTAGTGATAACCCCCTGGACTAGCGATTACGAGCAGTACTTC. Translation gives CASSLVITPWTSDYEQYF.

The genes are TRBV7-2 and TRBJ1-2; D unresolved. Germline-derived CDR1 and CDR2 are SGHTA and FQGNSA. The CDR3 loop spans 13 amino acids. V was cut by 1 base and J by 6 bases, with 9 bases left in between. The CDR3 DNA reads TGTGCCAGCAGCTTAGTGGCAATCCATGGCTACACCTTC. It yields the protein CASSLVAIHGYTF.